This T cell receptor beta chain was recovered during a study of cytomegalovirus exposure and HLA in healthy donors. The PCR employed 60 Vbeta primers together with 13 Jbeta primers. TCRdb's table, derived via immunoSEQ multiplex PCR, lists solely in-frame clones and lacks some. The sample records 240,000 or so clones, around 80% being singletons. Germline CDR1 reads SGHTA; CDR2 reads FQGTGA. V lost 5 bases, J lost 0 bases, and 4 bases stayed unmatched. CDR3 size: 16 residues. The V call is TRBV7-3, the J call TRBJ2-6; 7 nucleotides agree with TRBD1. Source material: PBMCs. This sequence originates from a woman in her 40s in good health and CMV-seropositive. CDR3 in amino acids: CASSQSGGSGANVLTF. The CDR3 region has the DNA TGTGCCAGCAGCCAATCAGGGGGCTCTGGGGCCAACGTCCTGACTTTC.